The 25 T cell receptor beta chains given below trace back to one sample, sequenced in a study of beta chain features in type 1 diabetes. All of the isolated RNA was reverse transcribed, so expressed TCRB transcripts were sequenced. Sequenced by immunoSEQ multiplex PCR; TCRdb stores in-frame clones only, minus some. The table records about 650,000 clones, 9.5% to 15% of them present only once. Antigens of these TCRs are unknown. General study results and limits: A moderate, significant TCRB CDR3 shortening appeared in type 1 diabetes across four CD4+ subsets.

The specimen was naive CD4+ T cells from blood. The origin of the receptors is a man aged 25-45 years with type 1 diabetes.

V gene TRBV5-1 combines with J gene TRBJ2-5, with 9 bases identical to TRBD1. V lost 2 bases to trimming and J lost 0 bases; unmatched junction nucleotides: 8. This CDR3 contains 17 residues. Per germline, CDR1 SGHRS and CDR2 YFSETQ. CDR3 in amino acids: CASSFSGTGRNQETQYF. The CDR3 coding sequence is TGCGCCAGCAGCTTTTCCGGGACAGGGCGTAACCAAGAGACCCAGTACTTC.

The rearrangement links TRBV20-1 to TRBJ2-7; D not certain. V was trimmed by 1 base and J by 3 bases, leaving 4 bases between them. Germline CDR1 and CDR2: DFQATT and SNEGSKA (reference sequence). The CDR3 extends over 11 amino acids. This CDR3 is CSARVDYEQYF. CDR3 DNA sequence: TGCAGTGCTAGAGTCGACTACGAGCAGTACTTC.

The chain is built from TRBV7-9 and TRBJ2-7, with D possibly matching TRBD2 (6 bases). The CDR3 is 11 amino acids. Germline CDR1 and CDR2: SEHNR and FQNEAQ (reference sequence). In DNA, the CDR3 is TGTGCTGGGGGGAACTCCTACGAGCAGTACTTC. This gives the protein CAGGNSYEQYF.

This clone was seen only a few times. V is TRBV5-4 and J is TRBJ2-2; 8 bases align to TRBD1. Trimming at V came to 3 bases and at J to 6 bases, leaving 13 bases not matched to a gene. The germline V gene encodes CDR1 SGHNT and CDR2 YYREEE (reference sequence). The CDR3 totals 17 residues. In DNA form, the CDR3 reads TGTGCCAGCAGCTCCCATAAGACAGGGGATTTAGCCGGGGAGCTGTTTTTT. This encodes CASSSHKTGDLAGELFF.

This clone was seen a handful of times. The chain couples TRBV30 to TRBJ2-2; perhaps TRBD1 as D (6 bases). The germline V gene encodes CDR1 GTSNPN and CDR2 SVGIG (reference sequence). The CDR3 has 13 residues. Trimming shortened V by 0 bases and J by 7 bases, and 9 bases separated the two germline ends. The CDR3 coding sequence is TGTGCCTGGAGTGTACAGGGACACGGGGAGCTGTTTTTT. Amino acid sequence: CAWSVQGHGELFF.

There are a few counts of this clone. This rearrangement joins TRBV5-1 to TRBJ2-1; TRBD1 might be the D (6 bases). The germline V gene has CDR1 SGHRS and CDR2 YFSETQ. The V end was cut by 4 bases, the J end by 12 bases, with 23 bases between. CDR3 size: 15 residues. CDR3 loop: CASSIQGLLPGGQFF. CDR3 nucleotides: TGCGCCAGCAGCATACAGGGCCTCCTGCCCGGAGGGCAGTTCTTC.

This clone occurred once. This rearrangement joins TRBV6-5 to TRBJ1-2; D gene ambiguous. Deletions cut 0 bases from V and 7 bases from J, with 12 bases between. CDR3 length: 14 residues. The germline CDR1 and CDR2 sequences are MNHEY and SVGAGI. The CDR3 here is CASSYSDGLSGYTF. The CDR3 DNA is TGTGCCAGCAGTTACTCGGATGGCCTGAGTGGCTACACCTTC.

This clone was picked up a small number of times. The CDR3 region has the DNA TGTGCCAGCAGCTTAGAGGTGGCAGGGGAGCCACAAGAGACCCAGTACTTC. Protein: CASSLEVAGEPQETQYF. The chain recombines TRBV7-6 with TRBJ2-5; TRBD1 is a possible D gene (6 bases). The CDR3 totals 17 residues. Germline V lookup: CDR1 SGHVS, CDR2 FNYEAQ. V shed 1 base and J shed 2 bases, with 17 bases lying between them.

The rearrangement uses TRBV11-3 and TRBJ2-3, with 7 bases that match TRBD1. Trimming removed 4 bases from V and 3 bases from J; junction bases left unmatched: 7. Germline V gives CDR1 SGHNT, CDR2 YENEEA. This CDR3 has 15 amino acids. In DNA, the CDR3 is TGTGCCAGCAGCTCCAGGGGGTTCGGGACAGATACGCAGTATTTT. It is translated as CASSSRGFGTDTQYF. Drawing the rest from reference TRBV11-3 and TRBJ2-3, the complete variable domain is EAGVVQSPRYKIIEKKQPVAFWCNPISGHNTLYWYLQNLGQGPELLIRYENEEAVDDSQLPKDRFSAERLKGVDSTLKIQPAELGDSAVYLCASSSRGFGTDTQYFGPGTRLTVL.

CDR3 sequence reads: CATSSGRATYNEQFF. The CDR3 DNA sequence: TGTGCCACCAGCAGCGGAAGGGCTACATACAATGAGCAGTTCTTC. The V call is TRBV15, the J call TRBJ2-1; D is uncertain. Germline-derived CDR1 and CDR2 are LNHNV and YYDKDF (reference sequence). The CDR3 totals 15 residues. V lost 3 bases, J lost 4 bases, and 13 bases lay in between.

This chain links TRBV29-1 with TRBJ2-7, with 7 bases lining up with TRBD1. CDR1 SQVTM and CDR2 ANQGSEA come from the germline V gene. The J segment lost 2 bases and the V segment lost 7 bases, leaving 8 bases of the junction unmatched. The CDR3 spans 13 residues. The CDR3 is CSAGDRSTYEQYF. DNA of the CDR3: TGCAGCGCCGGGGACAGATCAACCTACGAGCAGTACTTC.

This chain uses TRBV7-6 with TRBJ2-7, with unresolved D. With 2 bases removed from V and 4 bases from J, the gap between germline ends came to 12 bases. This CDR3 has 14 amino acids. The germline CDR1 and CDR2 sequences are SGHVS and FNYEAQ. CDR3 nucleotides: TGTGCCAGCAGCTTATGGATCAGGTCTTACGAGCAGTACTTC. Protein: CASSLWIRSYEQYF.

The chain is built from TRBV5-8 and TRBJ2-5, with 8 bases matching TRBD1. The germline V gene has CDR1 SGHTS and CDR2 YDEGEE. The CDR3 contains 14 residues. The junction had 6 bases not matched to a gene; V was cut back by 4 bases and J by 4 bases. The DNA of the CDR3 is TGTGCCAGCAGCAGGTACAGGGGGACAGAGACCCAGTACTTC. Residues: CASSRYRGTETQYF.

V is TRBV28 and J is TRBJ1-3; D is unresolved. This CDR3 contains 13 residues. V was clipped by 7 bases and J by 1 base, with 8 bases between them. Per germline, CDR1 MDHEN and CDR2 SYDVKM. CDR3 bases: TGTGCCAGCAAAAGGGCGTCTGGAAACACCATATATTTT. It yields the protein CASKRASGNTIYF.

This clone was observed a handful of times. V is TRBV4-3 and J is TRBJ2-3; the D is unclear. Trimming removed 0 bases from V and 9 bases from J, with 4 bases in between. Germline CDR1 and CDR2: LGHNA and YSLEER. This CDR3 region has 11 residues. The CDR3 sequence is CASSQEMTQYF. The CDR3 nucleotides are TGCGCCAGCAGCCAAGAGATGACGCAGTATTTT.

This clone was observed many times. The chain combines TRBV4-3 with TRBJ1-4; D might be TRBD1 (6 bases). Trimming removed 1 base from V and 8 bases from J, with 11 bases in between. The CDR3 is 14 amino acids. CDR1 is LGHNA and CDR2 is YSLEER in the germline V gene. CDR3 protein: CASSQVPGDEKLFF. In DNA, the CDR3 is TGCGCCAGCAGCCAAGTGCCAGGGGACGAAAAACTGTTTTTT.

The chain's CDR3 is CASSFQVGFQTSYEQYF. The CDR3 region has the DNA TGCGCCAGCAGCTTCCAAGTCGGGTTCCAAACCTCCTACGAGCAGTACTTC. This chain links TRBV5-1 with TRBJ2-7, with D unclear. The CDR3 is 17 residues long. V lost 2 bases, J lost 0 bases, and 18 bases lay in between. Germline CDR1 SGHRS, CDR2 YFSETQ. Variable domain in full (rest from reference TRBV5-1 and TRBJ2-7): KAGVTQTPRYLIKTRGQQVTLSCSPISGHRSVSWYQQTPGQGLQFLFEYFSETQRNKGNFPGRFSGRQFSNSRSEMNVSTLELGDSALYLCASSFQVGFQTSYEQYFGPGTRLTVT.

J is TRBJ1-2 and V is TRBV19, with TRBD1 as a possible D gene (6 bases). V shed 5 bases and J shed 8 bases, with 18 bases lying between them. This CDR3 comprises 14 residues. CDR1 is LNHDA, CDR2 SQIVND, per germline (reference sequence). The CDR3 coding sequence is TGTGCCAGTAGTGAGTCAGGGGATCTTGGAGGCTACACCTTC. Translated: CASSESGDLGGYTF.

The chain recombines TRBV7-2 with TRBJ2-2; D is undetermined. Germline-derived CDR1 and CDR2 are SGHTA and FQGNSA. The ends were cut back, 7 bases at V and 0 bases at J, with 9 bases in the middle. The CDR3 runs to 14 residues. CDR3 sequence reads: CASKLYSNTGELFF. The CDR3 region has the DNA TGTGCCAGCAAGCTTTACTCGAACACCGGGGAGCTGTTTTTT.

The chain employs TRBV7-2 and TRBJ2-2; weak D call: TRBD1 (6 bases). CDR3 length: 16 residues. Germline V gene data show CDR1 as SGHTA and CDR2 as FQGNSA. Trimming took off 1 base at V and 13 bases at J, with 22 bases between the two ends. CDR3 loop: CASSLVSGTPSVGLFF. CDR3 nucleotide sequence: TGTGCCAGCAGCTTAGTGTCAGGGACACCGTCCGTCGGGCTGTTTTTT.

This sequence joins TRBV7-9 and TRBJ2-5; D is perhaps TRBD2 (5 bases). Germline V CDR1 and CDR2: SEHNR, FQNEAQ (reference sequence). The CDR3 is made up of 15 amino acids. Trimming took off 5 bases at V and 5 bases at J, with 18 bases between the two ends. CDR3: CASSQREAPPETQYF. As DNA, the CDR3 is TGTGCCAGCAGCCAACGGGAAGCCCCTCCGGAGACCCAGTACTTC.

The rearrangement uses TRBV30 and TRBJ2-2, with no clear D. The CDR3 is 14 amino acids. In germline, CDR1 is GTSNPN, CDR2 SVGIG (reference sequence). V gave up 0 bases and J gave up 7 bases, with 12 bases separating them. The CDR3 sequence is CAWSVRSGFGELFF. As DNA, the CDR3 is TGTGCCTGGAGTGTCCGGTCCGGATTCGGGGAGCTGTTTTTT. Looking up the rest from reference TRBV30 and TRBJ2-2 gives the full variable domain: SQTIHQWPATLVQPVGSPLSLECTVEGTSNPNLYWYRQAAGRGLQLLFYSVGIGQISSEVPQNLSASRPQDRQFILSSKKLLLSDSGFYLCAWSVRSGFGELFFGEGSRLTVL.

This clone occurred a few times. The V gene is TRBV30, the J gene TRBJ1-5; TRBD1 matches at 8 bases. V shed 1 base, J shed 2 bases, and the junction held 1 base outside the gene matches. There are 14 residues in the CDR3. Germline-derived CDR1 and CDR2 are GTSNPN and SVGIG (reference sequence). In DNA, the CDR3 is TGTGCCTGGAGTGAGACAGGGGGCAATCAGCCCCAGCATTTT. Its translation: CAWSETGGNQPQHF.

There are a few counts of this clone. The J gene is TRBJ2-7, the V gene TRBV5-1; 9 nucleotides align to TRBD1. Looked up from germline, CDR1 is SGHRS and CDR2 is YFSETQ. The V and J ends lost 4 bases and 5 bases, in that order; junction bases with no gene match: 7. The CDR3 is 14 amino acids. The CDR3 DNA follows: TGCGCCAGCAGCCACGGACAGGGGAGAGACGAGCAGTACTTC. This codes for CASSHGQGRDEQYF.

This clone showed up just a few times. V is TRBV30 and J is TRBJ2-7; 11 bases map to TRBD2. Germline V lookup: CDR1 GTSNPN, CDR2 SVGIG (reference sequence). The CDR3 consists of 16 residues. V gave up 4 bases and J gave up 5 bases; unmatched junction bases: 13. The CDR3 nucleotides are TGTGCCTGGATTACAAAACGACTAGCGGGGTTACACGAGCAGTACTTC. This sequence encodes CAWITKRLAGLHEQYF.